A single sample is the source of the 9 T cell receptor beta chains below, sequenced in a study of blood T cell repertoires in COVID-19. Method: immunoSEQ multiplex PCR; TCRdb's copy keeps in-frame clones and lacks some. Here the sample spans roughly 70,000 clones, 65% to 85% being singletons. Specimen: peripheral blood. These receptors originate from a woman in her sixties or seventies with acute or convalescent COVID-19.

The chain combines TRBV5-1 with TRBJ2-3, with TRBD1 matching 8 bases. Germline V CDR1 and CDR2: SGHRS, YFSETQ. V shed 3 bases and J 5 bases; nucleotides not matched to a gene: 11. This CDR3 has 16 amino acids. As DNA, the CDR3 is TGCGCCAGCAGCTCGGGGCGCAGGGGGCTGTTAGATACGCAGTATTTT. This encodes CASSSGRRGLLDTQYF.

This clone was observed a few times. The chain links TRBV5-5 to TRBJ2-6; a weak D match, TRBD1 (6 bases). The CDR3 has 19 residues. Trimming removed 1 base from V and 2 bases from J, with 19 bases in between. CDR1 is SGHKS and CDR2 is YYEKEE in the germline V gene (reference sequence). The DNA of the CDR3 is TGTGCCAGCAGCTTGAGACAGGCGAGGGGAACAGCTGGGGCCAACGTCCTGACTTTC. Its translation: CASSLRQARGTAGANVLTF.

This chain joins TRBV5-8 and TRBJ2-3; D is uncertain. The CDR3 has 16 residues. Between the trimmed V and J ends, which lost 0 bases and 0 bases, there was a span of 11 bases. Germline CDR1 and CDR2: SGHTS and YDEGEE. CDR3 residues: CASSLGTHTSTDTQYF. The DNA for the CDR3 is TGTGCCAGCAGCTTGGGTACCCATACTAGCACAGATACGCAGTATTTT.

The chain recombines TRBV5-1 with TRBJ2-3; D ambiguous. The CDR3 runs to 14 residues. V lost 0 bases and J lost 0, with 5 bases in between. Per the germline V gene, CDR1 is SGHRS and CDR2 is YFSETQ. Here the CDR3 DNA reads TGCGCCAGCAGCTTGGGACTTAGCACAGATACGCAGTATTTT. Protein sequence: CASSLGLSTDTQYF. Combining the CDR3 with reference TRBV5-1 and TRBJ2-3 gives the whole variable domain KAGVTQTPRYLIKTRGQQVTLSCSPISGHRSVSWYQQTPGQGLQFLFEYFSETQRNKGNFPGRFSGRQFSNSRSEMNVSTLELGDSALYLCASSLGLSTDTQYFGPGTRLTVL.

The chain joins TRBV20-1 to TRBJ2-1; D is possibly TRBD2 (6 bases). The CDR3 contains 16 residues. The ends were cut back, 3 bases at V and 5 bases at J, with 20 bases in the middle. Per the germline V gene, CDR1 is DFQATT and CDR2 is SNEGSKA (reference sequence). CDR3 loop: CSASAVLATGNNEQFF. CDR3 nucleotide sequence: TGCAGTGCTAGTGCCGTACTAGCAACGGGGAACAATGAGCAGTTCTTC.

There are a few counts of this clone. The V gene is TRBV11-2, the J gene TRBJ1-6; D unclear. V was clipped by 4 bases and J by 6 bases, with 10 bases between them. From germline, CDR1 is SGHAT and CDR2 FQNNGV. CDR3 length: 14 residues. Here the CDR3 reads CASSSLTGNSPLHF. The DNA for the CDR3 is TGTGCCAGCAGCTCCCTGACGGGTAATTCACCCCTCCACTTT.

The chain couples TRBV11-2 to TRBJ2-3; D perhaps matches TRBD1 (5 bases). The germline V gene has CDR1 SGHAT and CDR2 FQNNGV. Trimming took 5 bases from V and 4 from J, leaving 10 bases between them. The CDR3 totals 13 residues. CDR3 sequence: CASSLGRADTQYF. CDR3 coding DNA: TGTGCCAGCAGCCTGGGGCGAGCAGATACGCAGTATTTT.

The sample holds one count of this clone. The rearrangement uses TRBV6-1 and TRBJ1-6; D may be TRBD1 (5 bases). CDR3 length: 14 residues. With 2 bases removed from V and 7 bases from J, the gap between germline ends came to 9 bases. Germline lookup yields CDR1 MNHNS and CDR2 SASEGT. CDR3 DNA sequence: TGTGCCAGCAGTGAACTGGGGGGAAATTCACCCCTCCACTTT. As protein: CASSELGGNSPLHF.

A few counts support this clone. This sequence joins TRBV27 and TRBJ1-4; D remains ambiguous. CDR1 is MNHEY and CDR2 is SMNVEV in the germline V gene (reference sequence). V was cut by 1 base and J by 6 bases, with 12 bases left in between. CDR3 length: 15 amino acids. Here the CDR3 reads CASSLYGRMDEKLFF. DNA for the CDR3: TGTGCCAGCAGTTTATATGGGAGAATGGATGAAAAACTGTTTTTT.